The TCR beta chain described here comes from a study of blood T cells in healthy people across ages. Study-wide results and limits: The CMV status of each donor remained undetermined, and this could have confounded shifts in expanded clonotypes. The long-lived group displayed more naive CD4+ cells, plus higher diversity, than the aged donors did. As age increased, TCR beta diversity per million T cells fell in a roughly linear fashion.

This clonotype came up many times. The antigen is undetermined. The CDR3 has 17 residues. Germline V CDR1 and CDR2: MNHEY, SMNVEV (reference sequence). V was clipped by 0 bases and J by 3 bases, with 17 bases between them. Each sample gave at least 7 million isolated PBMCs. Primed by a sample-barcoded 5' primer and a J-beta primer mix, a second PCR proceeded for 7 to 11 cycles. TCRdb fed the 5' RACE reads into MiXCR, producing one record per CDR3 protein. The data show approximately 810,000 distinct CDR3 sequences, under 35% seen once. Sequencing was done on a sample of blood. This sequence joins TRBV27 and TRBJ2-5; weak D call: TRBD1 (5 bases). The clonotype originates from a woman at least 80 years old in good health. CDR3 in amino acids: CASSLSFRQKRKETQYF. The DNA for the CDR3 is TGTGCCAGCAGTTTATCCTTTCGACAGAAACGTAAAGAGACCCAGTACTTC.